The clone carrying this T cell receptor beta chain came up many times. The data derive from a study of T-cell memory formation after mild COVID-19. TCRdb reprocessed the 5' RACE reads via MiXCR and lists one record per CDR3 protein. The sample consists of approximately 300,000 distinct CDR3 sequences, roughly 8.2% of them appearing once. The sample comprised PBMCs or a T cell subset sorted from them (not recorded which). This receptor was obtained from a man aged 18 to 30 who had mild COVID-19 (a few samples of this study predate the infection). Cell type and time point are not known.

CDR3 coding DNA: TGTGCCAGCAGCTCTGAGACACCGAACGCATTTGATGGGGGGAACACTGAAGCTTTCTTT. As protein: CASSSETPNAFDGGNTEAFF. The chain is built from TRBV7-2 and TRBJ1-1; D is perhaps TRBD1 (5 bases). This CDR3 contains 20 residues. CDR1 is SGHTA and CDR2 is FQGNSA in the germline V gene. V was trimmed by 4 bases and J by 1 base, leaving 28 bases between them.